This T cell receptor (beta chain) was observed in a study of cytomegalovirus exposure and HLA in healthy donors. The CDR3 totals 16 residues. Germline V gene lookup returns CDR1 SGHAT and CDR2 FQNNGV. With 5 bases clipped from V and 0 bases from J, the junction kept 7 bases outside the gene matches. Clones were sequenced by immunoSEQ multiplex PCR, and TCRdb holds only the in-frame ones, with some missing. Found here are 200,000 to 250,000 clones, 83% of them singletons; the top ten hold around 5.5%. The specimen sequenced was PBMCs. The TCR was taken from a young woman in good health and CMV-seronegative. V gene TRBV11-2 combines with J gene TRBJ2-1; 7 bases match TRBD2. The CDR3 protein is CASSGSGGSSYNEQFF. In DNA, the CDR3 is TGTGCCAGCAGCGGGTCGGGGGGAAGCTCCTACAATGAGCAGTTCTTC.